These T cell receptor beta chains were read from a single sample in a study of T cells in Graves' hyperthyroidism and ophthalmopathy. TCRdb passed the multiplex PCR reads through MiXCR, listing each CDR3 protein once. The sample lists approximately 400,000 distinct CDR3 sequences, around a sixth occurring once. Sequenced sample: blood. The receptors here all came from a man aged 18 to 35 with Graves' ophthalmopathy. Both conserved end residues are part of each CDR3. D genes are given only for firm matches. Not all rows give a size; the values are once, few, many and, for expanded clones, a class.

TRBV20-1	TRBJ1-5	many	.	TGCAGTGCTAGACGGACGCTTAGTCAGCCCCAGCATTTT	CSARRTLSQPQHF
TRBV20-1	TRBJ2-7	few	.	TGCAGTGCGTCCGCACAAGCCCTAGGGCAGTACTTC	CSASAQALGQYF
TRBV28	TRBJ1-5	many	.	TGTGCCAGCAGTGTATGGGGGGAAGGAGATCGCAATCAGCCCCAGCATTTT	CASSVWGEGDRNQPQHF
TRBV3-1	TRBJ2-5	many	.	TGTGCCAGCAGCCAAGAAGGGTACCAAGAGACCCAGTACTTC	CASSQEGYQETQYF
TRBV7-9	TRBJ2-1	many	.	TGTGCCAGCAGCTTAGCGGCGGGGTTCTCCTACAATGAGCAGTTCTTC	CASSLAAGFSYNEQFF
TRBV6-5	TRBJ1-6	.	TRBD1	TGTGCCAGCAGTTACCGGGACAGGGAGGACTCACCCCTCCACTTT	CASSYRDREDSPLHF
TRBV28	TRBJ1-1	few	.	TGTGCCAGCAGGATGGGAGTGGAGATTGAAGCTTTCTTT	CASRMGVEIEAFF
TRBV20-1	TRBJ2-1	.	TRBD2	TGCAGTGCTAGGCCTAGCGGGGGGGCCAAATACAATGAGCAGTTCTTC	CSARPSGGAKYNEQFF
TRBV5-1	TRBJ1-2	many	.	TGCGCCAGCAGTGGGCGGTTATATGGCTACACCTTC	CASSGRLYGYTF
TRBV3-1	TRBJ1-1	few	.	TGTGCCAGCAGCCAAGTTTTTGATTTACGGGTAGTGGGGGGGTCCGAAGCTTTCTTT	CASSQVFDLRVVGGSEAFF
TRBV5-1	TRBJ2-5	few	.	TGCGCCAGCAGCTTGGTTCATATGGAGACCCAGTACTTC	CASSLVHMETQYF
TRBV19	TRBJ1-1	few	.	TGTGCCAGTAGGGTCGGCGGGGTCACTGAAGCTTTCTTT	CASRVGGVTEAFF
TRBV5-6	TRBJ2-1	.	TRBD2	TGTGCCAGCAGCGCCGGCCCCGGGGGGGATGAGCAGTTCTTC	CASSAGPGGDEQFF
TRBV3-1	TRBJ1-5	few	.	TGTGCCAGCAGCTCAGAAGATAGCAATCAGCCCCAGCATTTT	CASSSEDSNQPQHF
TRBV18	TRBJ2-1	many	.	TGTGCCAGCTCACTCGGGACCCGGAATGAGCAGTTCTTC	CASSLGTRNEQFF
TRBV19	TRBJ2-7	.	.	TGTGCCAGTATCCACCTCGACGGAGCCTACGAGCAGTACTTC	CASIHLDGAYEQYF
TRBV28	TRBJ2-7	medium-sized	.	TGTGCCAGCAGTTCAGGGTACGAGCAGTACTTC	CASSSGYEQYF
TRBV6-1	TRBJ1-1	many	.	TGTGCCAGCAGTTCTAGCGGGAAAACTGAAGCTTTCTTT	CASSSSGKTEAFF
TRBV6-2/TRBV6-3	TRBJ2-1	few	TRBD2	TGTGCCAGCAGTCTGACTAGCGGGGGGGAGGGAAATGAGCAGTTCTTC	CASSLTSGGEGNEQFF
TRBV7-3	TRBJ1-1	many	.	TGTGCCAGCAGCTTATCATTTGGGGGGGGGACTGAAGCTTTCTTT	CASSLSFGGGTEAFF
TRBV6-1	TRBJ1-1	many	.	TGTGCCAGCAGTTCCAGCCCGTGGACTGAAGCTTTCTTT	CASSSSPWTEAFF
TRBV2	TRBJ1-1	many	TRBD1	TGTGCCAGCAGCGGCACAGGGGGCGCGAGCACTGAAGCTTTCTTT	CASSGTGGASTEAFF
TRBV7-9	TRBJ2-1	few	.	TGTGCCAGCAGCTTAGTCCGACAGAGCGTGGCGGATGAGCAGTTCTTC	CASSLVRQSVADEQFF
TRBV27	TRBJ1-2	many	.	TGTGCCAGCAGTTTGGTCTCATATGGCTACACCTTC	CASSLVSYGYTF
TRBV11-2	TRBJ2-1	many	TRBD1	TGTGCCAGCAGCTTAGATTGGACAGGGAGCAATGAGCAGTTCTTC	CASSLDWTGSNEQFF
TRBV28	TRBJ2-7	.	TRBD1	TGTGCCAGCAGTTTCCCCGCGACAGGGTCCTACGAGCAGTACTTC	CASSFPATGSYEQYF
TRBV2	TRBJ2-3	many	TRBD2	TGTGCCAGCAGGAGGGGTGGCGGGGGGGGCGCAGATACGCAGTATTTT	CASRRGGGGGADTQYF
TRBV5-1	TRBJ2-7	many	TRBD1	TGCGCCAGCAGCCCTGACAGGGCGACCTACGAGCAGTACTTC	CASSPDRATYEQYF
TRBV20-1	TRBJ2-3	few	.	TGCAGTGCTCCCCAAGCGGCTAGCACAGATACGCAGTATTTT	CSAPQAASTDTQYF
TRBV5-1	TRBJ2-2	few	TRBD2	TGCGCCAGCAGCCACCGAGCGGGGGACACCGGGGAGCTGTTTTTT	CASSHRAGDTGELFF
TRBV20-1	TRBJ2-3	few	.	TGCAGTGCTAGAGACCCTGGGACTTTAAGCACAGATACGCAGTATTTT	CSARDPGTLSTDTQYF
TRBV6-4	TRBJ2-1	few	TRBD1	TGTGCCAGCAGTGACTTACCGGGACAGGGTGGTGATGAGCAGTTCTTC	CASSDLPGQGGDEQFF
TRBV7-3	TRBJ2-3	many	TRBD2	TGTGCCAGCAGTCCCGGGACTAGTAGCGATACGCAGTATTTT	CASSPGTSSDTQYF
TRBV7-8	TRBJ2-2	few	TRBD1	TGTGCCAGCAGCTTAGCCGGACAGGGGGAGGGCACCGGGGAGCTGTTTTTT	CASSLAGQGEGTGELFF
TRBV4-1	TRBJ1-2	few	.	TGCGCCAGCAGCCAAGTAAGGGGCGGAGGCTACACCTTC	CASSQVRGGGYTF
TRBV2	TRBJ1-2	many	TRBD1	TGTGCCAGCAGGGGGACAGGCGTCTATGGCTACACCTTC	CASRGTGVYGYTF
TRBV6-2/TRBV6-3	TRBJ1-6	.	.	TGTGCCAGCAGTTACTCGAGCCTAGCCGGTTCACCCCTCCACTTT	CASSYSSLAGSPLHF
TRBV7-9	TRBJ2-7	many	.	TGTGCCAGCAGCCCCCGGGACAACTACGAGCAGTACTTC	CASSPRDNYEQYF
TRBV7-9	TRBJ1-1	many	.	TGTGCCAGCAGATGGGACACCCGAAGGGGTGAAGCTTTCTTT	CASRWDTRRGEAFF
TRBV24-1	TRBJ2-1	.	.	TGTGCCACCAGTGCCATGGTGGGTGATGAGCAGTTCTTC	CATSAMVGDEQFF
TRBV9	TRBJ1-5	.	.	TGTGCCAGCAGCCACGGAGAGTATAGCAATCAGCCCCAGCATTTT	CASSHGEYSNQPQHF
TRBV18	TRBJ1-1	many	.	TGTGCCAGCTCACCATCGGGAAACACTGAAGCTTTCTTT	CASSPSGNTEAFF
TRBV7-9	TRBJ1-2	many	.	TGTGCCAGCAGCTCCCCTACAGGGTCGGATGGCTACACCTTC	CASSSPTGSDGYTF
TRBV11-3	TRBJ2-5	.	.	TGTGCCAGCAGCTTAGCCGGGAACACCGGGACGCAAGAGACCCAGTACTTC	CASSLAGNTGTQETQYF
TRBV2	TRBJ1-2	many	.	TGTGCCAGCAGTGGATGGGACGGAGCCAGCTTCCGACATGGCTACACCTTC	CASSGWDGASFRHGYTF